These 10 T cell receptor beta chains were sequenced from one sample in a study of graft-versus-host responses after intestinal transplantation (dated by TCRdb to the early 2020s). The meaning of the sample's time point label: cells obtained before transplantation from donor or recipient. Receptor amplification or capture employed the immunoSEQ multiplex PCR assay. Not all clones reach the TCRdb copy of this immuneACCESS table, which keeps in-frame sequences only. Checked studies attribute under half of the gap to unresolved V genes and leave the rest unexplained. The sample profile shows 75,000 to 95,000 clones; more than 85% of them were found once. 0.35% of the sample goes to the ten largest clones. Which antigens these TCRs recognize remains unknown. This specimen was unstimulated CD4+ T cells sorted from spleen or lymph node cells, taken before transplant. The receptors stem from a human donor who was the organ donor for an intestinal transplant.

The chain links TRBV10-3 to TRBJ1-2; D not resolved. The germline V gene has CDR1 ENHRY and CDR2 SYGVKD. Deletions cut 1 base from V and 0 bases from J, with 12 bases between. The CDR3 is 16 residues long. CDR3 residues: CAISELPSYSNYGYTF. The CDR3 region has the DNA TGTGCCATCAGTGAGTTGCCGAGTTACTCTAACTATGGCTACACCTTC.

The V and J genes are TRBV5-1 and TRBJ2-5; tentative D call: TRBD1 (5 bases). The CDR3 is made up of 14 amino acids. Germline V gene lookup returns CDR1 SGHRS and CDR2 YFSETQ. Trimming left V 0 bases short and J 0 bases short, with 6 bases between. CDR3: CASSLGQYQETQYF. The CDR3 DNA sequence: TGCGCCAGCAGCTTGGGACAGTACCAAGAGACCCAGTACTTC. The variable domain in full, completed from reference TRBV5-1 and TRBJ2-5, reads KAGVTQTPRYLIKTRGQQVTLSCSPISGHRSVSWYQQTPGQGLQFLFEYFSETQRNKGNFPGRFSGRQFSNSRSEMNVSTLELGDSALYLCASSLGQYQETQYFGPGTRLLVL.

The J gene is TRBJ1-2, the V gene TRBV25-1, with TRBD1 matching over 8 bases. Germline V gene lookup returns CDR1 MGHDK and CDR2 SYGVNS. V was clipped by 3 bases and J by 3 bases; unmatched bases: 6. This CDR3 contains 15 residues. The CDR3 DNA is TGTGCCAGCAGTGACCCTGGACAGGGCGACTATGGCTACACCTTC. It yields the protein CASSDPGQGDYGYTF.

CDR3 bases: TGTGCCAGCTCCCAACAAGAGACCCAGTACTTC. Its protein product is CASSQQETQYF. This sequence joins TRBV18 and TRBJ2-5; D gene uncertain. Trimming stripped 6 bases from V and 2 bases from J, with 4 bases between. This CDR3 has 11 residues. Germline CDR1 and CDR2: KGHSH and LQKENI.

This clone was counted between two and nine times. Here the CDR3 reads CASSYLGTGASPLHF. CDR3 coding DNA: TGTGCCAGCAGTTACCTTGGGACAGGGGCTTCACCCCTCCACTTT. The chain couples TRBV6-5 to TRBJ1-6, with TRBD1 matching over 10 bases. The CDR3 sequence is 15 residues long. Trimming at V came to 2 bases and at J to 9 bases, leaving 4 bases not matched to a gene. Germline values: CDR1 MNHEY, CDR2 SVGAGI.

The V and J genes are TRBV7-2 and TRBJ2-1; 8 bases are a match to TRBD1. The CDR3 covers 16 residues. The junction had 12 bases not matched to a gene; V was cut back by 3 bases and J by 8 bases. In germline, CDR1 is SGHTA, CDR2 FQGNSA. CDR3 sequence (DNA): TGTGCCAGCAGCTTCCTCAGCCGGCAGGGGGCCGATGAGCAGTTCTTC. This encodes CASSFLSRQGADEQFF.

The chain combines TRBV5-1 with TRBJ2-1, with TRBD2 matching 11 bases. CDR1 is SGHRS and CDR2 is YFSETQ in the germline V gene. This CDR3 has 19 amino acids. V lost 2 bases and J lost 2; bases outside the gene matches: 12. The CDR3, as DNA: TGCGCCAGCAGCTTAGGTTTTACTAGCGGGAGACAAGCCTACAATGAGCAGTTCTTC. This encodes CASSLGFTSGRQAYNEQFF.

This chain connects TRBV19 to TRBJ2-3; 7 bases fit TRBD2. Germline CDR1 and CDR2: LNHDA and SQIVND (reference sequence). The CDR3 consists of 15 residues. Trimming took 3 bases from V and 4 from J; bases not matched to a gene: 7. In DNA, the CDR3 is TGTGCCAGTAGTATTGAGGCGGGGGTTGCAGATACGCAGTATTTT. This gives the protein CASSIEAGVADTQYF.

This sequence joins TRBV7-9 and TRBJ2-1; a weak D match, TRBD2 (5 bases). This CDR3 is 19 amino acids long. The ends were cut back, 1 base at V and 5 bases at J, with 24 bases in the middle. The germline gives CDR1 SEHNR, CDR2 FQNEAQ (reference sequence). CDR3 loop: CASSLVRASAHWINNEQFF. The CDR3, as DNA: TGTGCCAGCAGCTTAGTGAGGGCCAGCGCCCATTGGATAAACAATGAGCAGTTCTTC.

The gene calls are TRBV5-1 and TRBJ1-1; possible D gene TRBD1, 6 bases. The CDR3 runs to 15 residues. The V end was cut by 5 bases, the J end by 1 base, with 15 bases between. Germline loops: CDR1 SGHRS, CDR2 YFSETQ. The CDR3 region is CASRQGGGGNTEAFF. The CDR3 region has the DNA TGCGCCAGCAGACAAGGGGGAGGGGGGAACACTGAAGCTTTCTTT.